This is a list of T cell receptor beta chains from one sample in a study of radiotherapy plus CTLA-4 blockade in lung cancer. Profiled with immunoSEQ multiplex PCR; TCRdb holds only in-frame clones, not every one. The profile shows tens of thousands of clones, roughly 72% of them singletons. The sequencing used peripheral blood, collected from a patient treated with radiotherapy plus ipilimumab. The source is a human donor with non-small cell lung cancer who had stable disease on radiotherapy plus ipilimumab. Each CDR3 is given with its conserved first and last residue. A D gene is named only where the DNA matches it firmly. Clone size is stated in some rows and not others, as once, few, many or a class when expanded.

>-|14|-|TRBV2|TRBJ2-2
TGTGCCAGCAGTCGGAGCGCGAACACCGGGGAGCTGTTTTTT
CASSRSANTGELFF
>-|15|-|TRBV30|TRBJ2-7
TGTGCCTGGAGTAGTACAGGGGGGGTGCACCACGAGCAGTACTTC
CAWSSTGGVHHEQYF
>-|16|-|TRBV19|TRBJ1-5
TGTGCCAGTAGTATTGGGGCAGGGGTTACCAATCAGCCCCAGCATTTT
CASSIGAGVTNQPQHF
>-|13|-|TRBV25-1|TRBJ1-2
TGTGCCAGCAGTAGGGGGGGTGGCTATGGCTACACCTTC
CASSRGGGYGYTF
>-|16|TRBD1|TRBV9|TRBJ2-2
TGTGCCAGCAGCGCCGACAGGGTTAGATCCACCGGGGAGCTGTTTTTT
CASSADRVRSTGELFF
>-|12|-|TRBV11-3|TRBJ2-7
TGTGCCAGCAGCTCCTCAGGGTTTGAGCAGTACTTC
CASSSSGFEQYF
>-|13|-|TRBV7-9|TRBJ2-5
TGTGCCAGCAGCTATAGAAACCAAGAGACCCAGTACTTC
CASSYRNQETQYF
>-|13|-|TRBV5-5|TRBJ1-2
TGTGCCAGCAGCGTGTCAGGGAACTATGGCTACACCTTC
CASSVSGNYGYTF
>-|14|-|TRBV5-4|TRBJ1-2
TGTGCCAGCAGGTTCACTGGACAGAGGTATGGCTACACCTTC
CASRFTGQRYGYTF
>-|15|-|TRBV5-4|TRBJ2-7
TGTGCCAGCAGCCCCACGGCAGGGGCAGCGTACGAGCAGTACTTC
CASSPTAGAAYEQYF
>-|12|TRBD1|TRBV2|TRBJ1-2
TGTGCCAGCAAGGACAGGGGGCATGGCTACACCTTC
CASKDRGHGYTF
>once|14|-|TRBV18|TRBJ2-7
TGTGCCAGCCATCCCCAGGGCAGATCCTACGAGCAGTACTTC
CASHPQGRSYEQYF
>-|11|-|TRBV11-3|TRBJ2-5
TGTGCCAGCAGCTTCAGAGAGACCCAGTACTTC
CASSFRETQYF
>-|17|TRBD2|TRBV28|TRBJ2-5
TGTGCCAGCAGGCCCCTCGGGGATAGCGGGGGACAAGAGACCCAGTACTTC
CASRPLGDSGGQETQYF
>-|17|TRBD1|TRBV18|TRBJ2-7
TGTGCCAGCTCACCCGGGACAGGGGGCTATTCCGCCTACGAGCAGTACTTC
CASSPGTGGYSAYEQYF
>-|13|-|TRBV7-3|TRBJ1-1
TGTGCCAGCAGCTTCTGGAGGGACACTGAAGCTTTCTTT
CASSFWRDTEAFF
>-|14|TRBD1|TRBV5-1|TRBJ1-2
TGCGCCAGCAGCCATGGACAGGATGTCTATGGCTACACCTTC
CASSHGQDVYGYTF
>large|13|TRBD1|TRBV4-3|TRBJ2-7
TGCGCCAGCAGCCACAGGACAGGGCGGGAGCAGTACTTC
CASSHRTGREQYF
>-|13|TRBD1|TRBV9|TRBJ2-7
TGTGCCAGCAGCGGGCCAGGGGGCTACGAGCAGTACTTC
CASSGPGGYEQYF